Listed here are 2 T cell receptor beta chains from one sample, sequenced in a study of cytomegalovirus exposure and HLA in healthy donors. It was with 60 Vbeta and 13 Jbeta primers that the PCR ran. The data were produced by immunoSEQ multiplex PCR, yet TCRdb's version contains in-frame clones alone and is incomplete. The data contain approximately 100,000 clones, 77% of them singletons. Sequences were obtained from PBMCs. The receptor source for this set is a man in his forties in good health and CMV-seropositive.

The J gene is TRBJ2-1, the V gene TRBV13; the match to TRBD1 covers 7 bases. The CDR3 totals 16 residues. The V segment lost 4 bases and the J segment 0 bases; nucleotides outside the gene matches: 6. In germline, CDR1 is PRHDT, CDR2 FYEKMQ (reference sequence). Here the CDR3 DNA reads TGTGCCAGCAGCTCAAAAAACAGGGGCTCCTACAATGAGCAGTTCTTC. It specifies CASSSKNRGSYNEQFF.

Worth noting for this clone: The junction shows a germline mismatch at one end, possibly a read error. CDR3 amino acids: CSSTLGLAGRRTGELFF. CDR3 nucleotide sequence: TGTTCCAGCACTCTCGGACTAGCGGGTCGTCGCACCGGGGAGCTGTTTTTT. This chain joins TRBV7-9 and TRBJ2-2, with 11 bases fitting TRBD2. Germline CDR1 reads SEHNR; CDR2 reads FQNEAQ (reference sequence). This CDR3 spans 17 amino acids.